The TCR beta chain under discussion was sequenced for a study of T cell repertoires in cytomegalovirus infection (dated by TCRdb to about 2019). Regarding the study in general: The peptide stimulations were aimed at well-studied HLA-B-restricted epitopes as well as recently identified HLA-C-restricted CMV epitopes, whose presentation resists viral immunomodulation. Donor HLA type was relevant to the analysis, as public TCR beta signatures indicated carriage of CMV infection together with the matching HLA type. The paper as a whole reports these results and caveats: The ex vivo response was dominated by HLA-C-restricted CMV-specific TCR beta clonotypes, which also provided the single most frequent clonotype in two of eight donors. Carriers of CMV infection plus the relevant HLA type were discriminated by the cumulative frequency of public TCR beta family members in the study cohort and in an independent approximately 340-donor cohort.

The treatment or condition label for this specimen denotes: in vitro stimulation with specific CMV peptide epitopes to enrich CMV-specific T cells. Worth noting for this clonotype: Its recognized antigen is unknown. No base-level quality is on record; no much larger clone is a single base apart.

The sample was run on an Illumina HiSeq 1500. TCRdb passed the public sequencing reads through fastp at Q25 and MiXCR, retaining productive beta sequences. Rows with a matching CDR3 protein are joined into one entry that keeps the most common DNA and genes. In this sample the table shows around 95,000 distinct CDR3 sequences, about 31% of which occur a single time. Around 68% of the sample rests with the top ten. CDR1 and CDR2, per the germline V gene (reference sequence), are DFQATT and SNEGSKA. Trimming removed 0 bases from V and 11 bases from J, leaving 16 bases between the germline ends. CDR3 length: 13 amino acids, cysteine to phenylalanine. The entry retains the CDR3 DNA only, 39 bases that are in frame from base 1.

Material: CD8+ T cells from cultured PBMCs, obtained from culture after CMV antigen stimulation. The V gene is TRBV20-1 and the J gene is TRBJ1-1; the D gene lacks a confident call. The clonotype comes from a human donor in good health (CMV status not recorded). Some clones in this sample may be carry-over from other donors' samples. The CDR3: CSARDEKRQGAFF. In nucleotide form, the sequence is TGCAGTGCTAGAGATGAGAAGAGGCAAGGGGCTTTCTTT.